These T cell receptor beta chains were read from a single sample in a study of cytomegalovirus exposure and HLA in healthy donors. Profiling relied on immunoSEQ multiplex PCR, and the TCRdb table lists in-frame clones only, not all of them. The sample lists more than 95,000 clones, around 10% occurring once. Sequencing used PBMCs. The receptors here all came from a man aged 35-49 years in good health and CMV-seropositive. The conserved cysteine and the conserved F or W are not part of the CDR3 here.

j_call v_call cdr3_aa
TRBJ1-5 TRBV7-2 ASSSGIYQPQH
TRBJ1-3 TRBV5-1 ASRGGQGSSGNTIY
TRBJ1-1 TRBV30 AWSGSYGKTEAF
TRBJ2-7 TRBV5-4 ASSLSSGSSYEQY
TRBJ2-1 TRBV10-3 AISESEKQF
TRBJ1-5 TRBV29-1 SVEDPGQPQH
TRBJ2-7 TRBV10-3 AISESTGHYEQY
TRBJ1-1 TRBV6-4 ASSREGDTEAF
TRBJ2-1 TRBV5-1 ASSVGQGINEQF
TRBJ2-5 TRBV9 ASSVGDFRKETQY
TRBJ1-5 TRBV30 AWSAGDNQPQH
TRBJ1-5 TRBV6-5 ASSSDRESNQPQH
TRBJ2-5 TRBV2 ASSEWVSSGALETQY
TRBJ1-2 TRBV28 ASLGGRVGDYGYT
TRBJ1-3 TRBV18 ASSPRQGDSGNTIY
. TRBV6-5 ASKGDRGRSYEQY
TRBJ2-3 TRBV5-8 ASRWSGATDTQY
. TRBV5-6 ASSFLAGANSYEQY
TRBJ1-5 TRBV9 ASSVGQGANQPQH
TRBJ1-2 TRBV4-1 ASSPNENDRLSGYT
TRBJ2-7 TRBV14 ASRGAGLYEQY
TRBJ2-1 TRBV4-2 ASSQDINNEQF
TRBJ2-1 TRBV5-6 ASSLLGGGRRSYNEQF
TRBJ2-2 TRBV6-4 ASSDGTSDTGELF
TRBJ2-5 TRBV28 ASSSGTSGFLGRETQY
TRBJ1-2 TRBV7-3 ASSLTGDRANYGYT
TRBJ2-7 TRBV5-4 ASSTGGATFYEQY
TRBJ1-1 TRBV2 ASSGQGGTEAF
TRBJ2-1 TRBV19 ASSMTFPPGAYNEQF
TRBJ2-1 TRBV4-3 ASSQGGSGRDNEQF
TRBJ1-5 TRBV19 ASSISQGYYSNQPQH
TRBJ2-2 TRBV21-1 ASSKKRGQREIIMDTGELF
TRBJ1-3 TRBV19 ASSQDYSSGNTIY
TRBJ2-5 TRBV7-2 ASSFLAETQY
TRBJ1-4 TRBV7-2 ASSLDSSNEKLF
TRBJ2-3 TRBV2 ASKDHLGADTQY
TRBJ2-7 TRBV21-1 ASEGDNNYEQY
TRBJ2-7 TRBV14 ASSQTRGPYEQY
TRBJ1-2 TRBV6-6 ASISEISRYGYT
TRBJ2-1 TRBV5-1 ASSYLVAYNEQF
TRBJ2-2 TRBV29-1 SALSGSIWGGELF
TRBJ2-5 TRBV5-4 ASSFRQYEETQY
TRBJ2-5 TRBV29-1 SVLGGQWETQY
TRBJ2-1 TRBV2 ASSFTSGRANEQF
TRBJ1-5 TRBV28 ASSHRGQGNQPQH
TRBJ2-2 TRBV9 ASSTSGRSTGELF
TRBJ2-1 TRBV19 ASNAGIAYNEQF
TRBJ1-5 TRBV6-5 ASSYSGEGNQPQH
TRBJ2-3 TRBV5-1 ASSSRQGLDTQY
TRBJ2-3 TRBV5-4 ASSIPGTEFTDTQY
TRBJ2-7 TRBV27 ASSFGRDYEQY